The 3 T cell receptor beta chains presented below share a single source sample, sequenced in a study of T cells in Graves' hyperthyroidism and ophthalmopathy. Researchers amplified the TCR beta CDR3 regions from RNA transcripts. A set of HTBI primers served as the primers for a first-round RT-PCR of the TCR CDR3. TCRdb recomputed calls from the multiplex PCR reads with MiXCR, one row per CDR3 protein. Of around 560,000 distinct CDR3 sequences listed, around 17% are singletons. Sequenced sample: blood. The receptor set was obtained from a woman younger than 35 with Graves' hyperthyroidism.

This clonotype has more than one count but fewer than ten. The chain links TRBV6-2 or TRBV6-3 to TRBJ2-7; 9 bases are a match to TRBD2. The CDR3 runs 14 residues. Germline V lookup: CDR1 MNHEY, CDR2 SVGEGT. With 4 bases clipped from V and 6 bases from J, the junction kept 7 bases outside the gene matches. The CDR3: CASSSAGGPGEQYF. CDR3 bases: TGTGCCAGCAGTTCAGCGGGGGGCCCTGGCGAGCAGTACTTC.

This clonotype was observed many times. The rearrangement joins TRBV7-9 to TRBJ2-5, with TRBD2 matching over 9 bases. The CDR3 loop spans 15 amino acids. Looked up from germline, CDR1 is SEHNR and CDR2 is FQNEAQ (reference sequence). J lost 4 bases, V lost 3 bases, and 6 bases had no gene match. In DNA, the CDR3 is TGTGCCAGCAGCTTCTTCGAGGGACTAGCAGAGACCCAGTACTTC. Protein sequence: CASSFFEGLAETQYF.

Regarding this clonotype: With a much larger clone just one base away, this may be a read error. The chain couples TRBV7-2 to TRBJ1-4; D is possibly TRBD1 (5 bases). V lost 3 bases and J 10 bases, leaving 9 bases between the germline ends. Germline V gene lookup returns CDR1 SGHTA and CDR2 FQGNSA. This CDR3 is built from 12 residues. CDR3 protein: CASSFKGAKLFF. The CDR3 coding sequence is TGTGCCAGCAGCTTTAAAGGGGCAAAACTGTTTTTT. Together with reference TRBV7-2 and TRBJ1-4, the CDR3 gives the full variable domain: GAGVSQSPSNKVTEKGKDVELRCDPISGHTALYWYRQSLGQGLEFLIYFQGNSAPDKSGLPSDRFSAERTGGSVSTLTIQRTQQEDSAVYLCASSFKGAKLFFGSGTQLSVL.